The rows below give T cell receptor beta chains drawn from one sample of a study of Ad26.COV2.S vaccination and SARS-CoV-2 variants. TCRdb's copy holds only in-frame clones and misses some; the assay was immunoSEQ multiplex PCR. The table has a few hundred thousand clones, roughly 90% seen once. Source: peripheral blood, taken in a trial of Ad26.COV2.S vaccine versus placebo. The source is a person between 18 and 59 years old who received the Ad26.COV2.S COVID-19 vaccine or a placebo. Each CDR3 is given with its conserved first and last residue. The order of the fields is J gene, V gene, clone size, D gene, CDR3 protein, CDR3 DNA. D genes are given only for firm matches. Some rows have no size entry. The others give once, few or many, or a class for an expanded clone.

TRBJ2-3,TRBV12-3/TRBV12-4,NA,NA,CASSFRGSDTQYF,TGTGCCAGCAGTTTTCGGGGGTCGGATACGCAGTATTTT
TRBJ2-4,TRBV4-1,NA,TRBD1,CASRPGTGGEITKNIQYF,TGCGCCAGCAGACCCGGGACAGGGGGAGAGATAACCAAAAACATTCAGTACTTC
TRBJ1-1,TRBV11-2,NA,NA,CASSSPRGGTEAFF,TGTGCCAGCAGCAGCCCCCGGGGGGGAACTGAAGCTTTCTTT
TRBJ1-6,TRBV21-1,NA,NA,CASSSRLEDSPLHF,TGTGCCAGCAGCAGCAGACTTGAGGATTCACCCCTCCACTTT
TRBJ2-2,TRBV5-4,NA,NA,CASSPGGAYTGELFF,TGTGCCAGCAGCCCCGGAGGAGCTTACACCGGGGAGCTGTTTTTT
TRBJ2-7,TRBV18,NA,NA,CASSPFPRGYEQYF,TGTGCCAGCTCACCATTCCCCCGGGGCTACGAGCAGTACTTC
TRBJ2-7,TRBV7-2,NA,TRBD2,CASSLIAGATYEQYF,TGTGCCAGCAGCCTTATAGCGGGGGCGACCTACGAGCAGTACTTC
TRBJ2-7,TRBV12-3/TRBV12-4,few,NA,CASNLQGMDEQYF,TGTGCCAGCAACCTACAGGGTATGGACGAGCAGTACTTC
TRBJ1-2,TRBV12-3/TRBV12-4,NA,NA,CASRGGYTF,TGTGCCAGCAGGGGGGGCTACACCTTC
TRBJ1-1,TRBV28,NA,NA,CASSSLPGTEAFF,TGTGCCAGCTCCTCCCTGCCGGGCACTGAAGCTTTCTTT
TRBJ1-2,TRBV5-4,NA,TRBD1,CASSPLVGSGGWGYTF,TGTGCCAGCAGCCCCCTTGTCGGTTCAGGGGGCTGGGGCTACACCTTC
TRBJ1-6,TRBV7-9,NA,NA,CASSLAVKSSYNSPLHF,TGTGCCAGCAGCTTAGCCGTGAAGAGCTCCTATAATTCACCCCTCCACTTT
TRBJ1-1,TRBV11-2,NA,NA,CASSLPQENTEAFF,TGTGCCAGCAGCTTGCCACAGGAGAACACTGAAGCTTTCTTT
TRBJ2-7,TRBV11-3,NA,NA,CASSLGANYEQYF,TGTGCCAGCAGCTTAGGGGCGAACTACGAGCAGTACTTC
TRBJ2-2,TRBV6-5,NA,NA,CASSYLGTPTGELFF,TGTGCCAGCAGTTACCTCGGGACACCGACCGGGGAGCTGTTTTTT
TRBJ2-3,TRBV10-3,NA,TRBD1,CALGQGASDTQYF,TGTGCTCTCGGGCAGGGGGCTTCGGATACGCAGTATTTT
TRBJ2-7,TRBV3-1/TRBV3-2,NA,NA,CASSQELAGDEQYF,TGTGCCAGCAGCCAAGAATTAGCAGGGGACGAGCAGTACTTC
TRBJ2-3,TRBV19,NA,TRBD2,CASRALNEHRIFTTSGGADTQYF,TGTGCCAGTAGGGCTCTCAACGAACACCGCATATTTACTACAAGCGGGGGGGCAGATACGCAGTATTTT
TRBJ2-3,TRBV5-4,NA,NA,CASSLNSLWADTQYF,TGTGCCAGCAGCCTTAACTCCCTTTGGGCAGATACGCAGTATTTT
TRBJ1-1,TRBV5-6,NA,NA,CASSLGVNTEAFF,TGTGCCAGCAGCTTGGGAGTGAACACTGAAGCTTTCTTT
TRBJ1-4,TRBV4-3,NA,TRBD1,CASSQVRDRGNEKLFF,TGCGCCAGCAGCCAAGTTCGGGACAGGGGAAATGAAAAACTGTTTTTT
TRBJ1-2,TRBV28,NA,TRBD1,CASRTGNYGYTF,TGTGCCAGCAGGACAGGGAACTATGGCTACACCTTC
TRBJ1-3,TRBV5-1,NA,NA,CASSLVSSGNTIYF,TGCGCCAGCAGCTTGGTGTCGTCTGGAAACACCATATATTTT
TRBJ1-2,TRBV7-2,NA,NA,CASSLTGTPANYGYTF,TGTGCCAGCAGCTTAACCGGGACACCAGCTAACTATGGCTACACCTTC